The 30 T cell receptor beta chains given below trace back to one sample, sequenced in a study of CD8+ T cells in alopecia areata. Treatment defined: oral pan-JAK inhibitor, 5-10 mg twice daily. Reverse transcription of extracted RNA yielded cDNA, which provided the sequencing template. Sequenced by immunoSEQ multiplex PCR; TCRdb stores in-frame clones only, minus some. The sample shows 150,000 to 200,000 clones, under 80% of them seen only once. The input for sequencing was CD4+ T cells sorted from blood, taken between weeks 49 and 50, from a patient treated with tofacitinib. These receptors were collected from a human donor with alopecia areata.

This chain uses TRBV29-1 with TRBJ2-3, with a tentative D call TRBD1 (6 bases). CDR3 length: 13 amino acids. CDR1 is SQVTM and CDR2 is ANQGSEA in the germline V gene. The V gene lost 5 bases and the J gene lost 2 bases, with 11 bases spanning the gap. CDR3 residues: CSVSDSLTDTQYF. CDR3 nucleotides: TGCAGCGTTTCGGACAGCCTCACAGATACGCAGTATTTT.

The chain has TRBV30 and TRBJ1-2; the D is unclear. The CDR3 is 14 residues long. In germline, CDR1 is GTSNPN, CDR2 SVGIG (reference sequence). V shed 1 base and J shed 2 bases, with 11 bases lying between them. The CDR3 sequence: CAWSARRENYGYTF. Written as DNA, the CDR3 is TGTGCCTGGAGTGCCCGGAGGGAGAACTATGGCTACACCTTC.

The chain couples TRBV29-1 to TRBJ2-3; unclear D gene. Trimming pared 0 bases from V and 3 bases from J, leaving 4 bases between. Germline assignment: CDR1 SQVTM and CDR2 ANQGSEA. CDR3 size: 12 residues. CDR3 region: CSVEEQTDTQYF. The CDR3 region has the DNA TGCAGCGTTGAAGAGCAGACAGATACGCAGTATTTT.

This clone was observed a single time. This chain joins TRBV6-1 and TRBJ1-6, with 8 bases aligning to TRBD1. The V gene end was trimmed by 3 bases and the J gene end by 7 bases; junction bases not matched to a gene: 5. CDR1 is MNHNS, CDR2 SASEGT, per germline. CDR3 length: 15 amino acids. The CDR3 here is CASSERTGLNSPLHF. The CDR3 DNA is TGTGCCAGCAGTGAGAGGACAGGGCTAAATTCACCCCTCCACTTT.

The chain employs TRBV30 and TRBJ2-7; possible D gene TRBD2, 7 bases. The CDR3 length is 16 residues. Germline values: CDR1 GTSNPN, CDR2 SVGIG (reference sequence). V lost 0 bases, J lost 2 bases, and 17 bases lay in between. The CDR3 sequence is CAWSVRGAGKPYEQYF. As DNA, the CDR3 is TGTGCCTGGAGTGTACGGGGGGCTGGGAAACCCTACGAGCAGTACTTC.

This clone was seen only a few times. The chain employs TRBV28 and TRBJ2-1; weak D call: TRBD2 (5 bases). V gave up 7 bases and J gave up 3 bases, with 22 bases separating them. Germline values: CDR1 MDHEN, CDR2 SYDVKM. The CDR3 consists of 17 residues. CDR3 DNA sequence: TGTGCCAGCACCCCAACCCCCCTAGCATCCTACTACAATGAGCAGTTCTTC. This encodes CASTPTPLASYYNEQFF.

The chain joins TRBV29-1 to TRBJ1-4; no definite D call. V was pared by 0 bases and J by 5 bases, with 10 bases between. Germline V gene lookup returns CDR1 SQVTM and CDR2 ANQGSEA. This CDR3 spans 14 amino acids. The CDR3 DNA reads TGCAGCGTTGAAGATCGTGACACCAATGAAAAACTGTTTTTT. Its translation is CSVEDRDTNEKLFF.

CDR3 nucleotide sequence: TGTGCCAGCAGCTTCCGCCCGGGGGCAGTTTCCTACGAGCAGTACTTC. As protein: CASSFRPGAVSYEQYF. The chain is built from TRBV9 and TRBJ2-7; D assignment may be TRBD1 or TRBD2 (6 bases each). The CDR3 contains 16 residues. Trimming removed 4 bases from V and 1 base from J, with 18 bases in between. CDR1 and CDR2 from the germline V gene are SGDLS and YYNGEE.

Comment on this clone: One end of the junction does not line up with germline, which may come from a read error. The chain joins TRBV2 to TRBJ1-5; D unresolved. There are 13 residues in the CDR3. CDR1 is SNHLY and CDR2 is FYNNEI in the germline V gene. The CDR3 nucleotides read TGTGCCAGCAGCGAAGGGCCCAGCCAGCCCCAGCATTTT. As protein: CASSEGPSQPQHF.

V gene TRBV30 combines with J gene TRBJ2-3, with 7 nucleotides matching TRBD2. This CDR3 comprises 14 residues. From germline, CDR1 is GTSNPN and CDR2 SVGIG (reference sequence). V was pared by 1 base and J by 3 bases, with 4 bases of the junction left unmatched. This CDR3 is CAWSGPGGTDTQYF. The CDR3 DNA sequence: TGTGCCTGGAGTGGTCCGGGGGGTACAGATACGCAGTATTTT.

In its sample, this clone was seen many times. This chain links TRBV2 with TRBJ1-2; 7 positions match TRBD1. Germline V CDR1 and CDR2: SNHLY, FYNNEI. The CDR3 contains 15 residues. Losses at the gene ends were 6 bases for V and 2 bases for J; bases not matched to a gene: 9. CDR3 in amino acids: CASSRGQSSNYGYTF. DNA of the CDR3: TGTGCCAGCAGCCGGGGACAGTCAAGCAACTATGGCTACACCTTC.

This clone was seen only a few times. The sample contains more than one DNA sequence encoding this CDR3. This chain links TRBV29-1 with TRBJ1-1; 8 bases fit TRBD1. This CDR3 is built from 13 residues. Trimming took 5 bases from V and 2 from J; bases not matched to a gene: 4. Germline assignment: CDR1 SQVTM and CDR2 ANQGSEA. The CDR3 DNA reads TGCAGCGTTAACAGGGGGTTAAACACTGAAGCTTTCTTT. Encoded protein: CSVNRGLNTEAFF.

This chain uses TRBV29-1 with TRBJ2-7, with unresolved D. V was shortened by 4 bases and J by 0 bases, with 7 bases between the two germline ends. Germline loops: CDR1 SQVTM, CDR2 ANQGSEA. The CDR3 runs 12 residues. The CDR3 DNA follows: TGCAGCGTTGGGGCAGACTCCTACGAGCAGTACTTC. Protein: CSVGADSYEQYF.

The rearrangement uses TRBV29-1 and TRBJ1-1, with a weak D call TRBD1 (5 bases). V lost 3 bases and J 0 bases, leaving 14 bases between the germline ends. CDR3 length: 15 amino acids. CDR1 and CDR2 (germline): SQVTM, ANQGSEA. CDR3 coding DNA: TGCAGCGTTGAGGGGGTGGGAGGAATGAACACTGAAGCTTTCTTT. It encodes CSVEGVGGMNTEAFF.

The V gene is TRBV6-5, the J gene TRBJ2-3, with 8 bases fitting TRBD2. Germline CDR1 MNHEY, CDR2 SVGAGI. The CDR3 is 14 amino acids. The trim removed 6 bases at V and 1 base at J, leaving 3 bases unmatched. CDR3 nucleotide sequence: TGTGCCAGCAGAGATAGCGGGGGCACAGATACGCAGTATTTT. This translates into CASRDSGGTDTQYF.

The chain joins TRBV29-1 to TRBJ2-3; the match to TRBD2 covers 9 bases. With V trimmed by 4 bases and J by 4 bases, 3 bases remained unmatched. The CDR3 runs 13 residues. CDR1 is SQVTM and CDR2 is ANQGSEA in the germline V gene. The CDR3 reads CSVGGGASDTQYF. The CDR3 DNA reads TGCAGCGTTGGCGGGGGGGCCTCAGATACGCAGTATTTT.

Here the CDR3 DNA reads TGTGCCTGGAGTAAGGCAGGGGAACAGCCCCAGCATTTT. Amino acid sequence: CAWSKAGEQPQHF. This chain connects TRBV30 to TRBJ1-5; possibly TRBD1 for D (6 bases). Trimming took off 2 bases at V and 7 bases at J, with 12 bases between the two ends. CDR3 size: 13 residues. Per germline, CDR1 GTSNPN and CDR2 SVGIG (reference sequence).

The rearrangement joins TRBV4-3 to TRBJ2-1; D is unclear. The V gene's germline CDR1 is LGHNA and CDR2 YSLEER. The CDR3 loop spans 13 amino acids. Trimming removed 0 bases from V and 9 bases from J, with 9 bases in between. CDR3 residues: CASSQDKWGEQFF. In DNA form, the CDR3 reads TGCGCCAGCAGCCAAGATAAATGGGGTGAGCAGTTCTTC.

The chain is built from TRBV6-5 and TRBJ2-3, with a possible D match to TRBD2 (5 bases). Germline-derived CDR1 and CDR2 are MNHEY and SVGAGI. The CDR3 consists of 13 residues. Trimming took off 6 bases at V and 8 bases at J, with 15 bases between the two ends. The CDR3, as DNA: TGTGCCAGCAGCGCCAGGACTGCAGGTACGCAGTATTTT. Translation: CASSARTAGTQYF.

This clone appeared a few times. V and J are TRBV2 and TRBJ1-2; the D gene is possibly TRBD1 (5 bases). Germline V gene data show CDR1 as SNHLY and CDR2 as FYNNEI. This CDR3 region has 13 residues. V dropped 1 base and J dropped 6 bases, with 9 bases sitting between them. DNA for the CDR3: TGTGCCAGCAGTGAAGGTAGAGGGGATGGCTACACCTTC. This gives the protein CASSEGRGDGYTF. Using reference TRBV2 and TRBJ1-2 for the parts outside the CDR3, the full variable domain is EPEVTQTPSHQVTQMGQEVILRCVPISNHLYFYWYRQILGQKVEFLVSFYNNEISEKSEIFDDQFSVERPDGSNFTLKIRSTKLEDSAMYFCASSEGRGDGYTFGSGTRLTVV.

This chain connects TRBV29-1 to TRBJ2-1; 7 bases map to TRBD1. Germline CDR1 and CDR2: SQVTM and ANQGSEA. CDR3 length: 12 amino acids. After removal of 6 bases from V and 4 bases from J, the junction contained 3 bases not matched to a gene. The CDR3 region is CSVTGQYNEQFF. CDR3 in DNA: TGCAGCGTCACGGGACAGTACAATGAGCAGTTCTTC.

The chain carries TRBV27 and TRBJ1-6; 7 nucleotides agree with TRBD1. Germline CDR1 and CDR2: MNHEY and SMNVEV (reference sequence). There are 15 residues in the CDR3. Trimming cost V 5 bases and J 10 bases; bases outside gene matches: 11. CDR3 DNA: TGTGCCAGCAGTCGCCAGGGGGGCCTTGGGTCACCCCTCCACTTT. Its translation is CASSRQGGLGSPLHF.

The rearrangement uses TRBV4-1 and TRBJ2-7, with 9 bases that match TRBD2. CDR1 is MGHRA and CDR2 is YSYEKL in the germline V gene. CDR3 length equals 16 residues. The ends lost 1 base at V and 6 bases at J; junction bases unmatched: 10. The CDR3 protein is CASSQVLASGAGEQYF. The CDR3 DNA reads as TGCGCCAGCAGCCAAGTTCTGGCTAGCGGGGCGGGCGAGCAGTACTTC.

The chain combines TRBV2 with TRBJ2-1, with 7 positions matching TRBD2. V lost 4 bases, J lost 6 bases, and 9 bases stayed unmatched. The CDR3 covers 15 residues. The germline CDR1 and CDR2 sequences are SNHLY and FYNNEI. The DNA of the CDR3 is TGTGCCAGCAGTGCTTTGGCGGGGAGGGCCAATGAGCAGTTCTTC. It codes for CASSALAGRANEQFF. The full variable domain, rest sourced from reference TRBV2 and TRBJ2-1, is EPEVTQTPSHQVTQMGQEVILRCVPISNHLYFYWYRQILGQKVEFLVSFYNNEISEKSEIFDDQFSVERPDGSNFTLKIRSTKLEDSAMYFCASSALAGRANEQFFGPGTRLTVL.

The chain is built from TRBV6-5 and TRBJ1-5; D gene ambiguous. V lost 2 bases, J lost 5 bases, and 16 bases lay in between. This CDR3 has 16 amino acids. Germline-derived CDR1 and CDR2 are MNHEY and SVGAGI. This CDR3 reads CASSYGVGKEDQPQHF. The DNA for the CDR3 is TGTGCCAGCAGTTACGGAGTGGGAAAGGAAGATCAGCCCCAGCATTTT.

Comments on this clone: Other DNA sequences from this sample encode an identical CDR3 as well. The rearrangement links TRBV30 to TRBJ1-2; 7 bases are shared with TRBD1. The V gene end was trimmed by 2 bases and the J gene end by 0 bases; junction bases not matched to a gene: 3. Looked up from germline, CDR1 is GTSNPN and CDR2 is SVGIG (reference sequence). This CDR3 has 14 amino acids. This chain's CDR3 is CAWSLGQANYGYTF. As DNA, the CDR3 is TGTGCCTGGAGTCTAGGACAGGCTAACTATGGCTACACCTTC.

Regarding this clone: The junction departs from germline at one end; a sequencing error may be responsible. The V and J genes are TRBV6-1 and TRBJ2-1; D gene unclear. The CDR3 extends over 17 amino acids. Germline V CDR1 and CDR2: MNHNS, SASEGT. The CDR3, as DNA: TGTGCCATCAGTGCAAGGGATACCGCCGGTCGGGACAATGAGCAGTTCTTC. This codes for CAISARDTAGRDNEQFF.

This chain connects TRBV29-1 to TRBJ1-4; D possibly corresponds to TRBD1 (5 bases). CDR1 SQVTM and CDR2 ANQGSEA come from the germline V gene. The CDR3 is 13 residues long. The V and J ends lost 4 bases and 2 bases respectively, with 8 bases between them. This CDR3 is CSVGGVTNEKLFF. CDR3 nucleotide sequence: TGCAGCGTTGGGGGGGTCACTAATGAAAAACTGTTTTTT.

The rearrangement uses TRBV6-5 and TRBJ1-1; D ambiguous. The ends were cut back, 5 bases at V and 5 bases at J, with 6 bases in the middle. This CDR3 contains 11 residues. Per germline, CDR1 MNHEY and CDR2 SVGAGI. CDR3 amino acids: CASSTKTEAFF. The CDR3 region has the DNA TGTGCCAGCAGTACCAAGACTGAAGCTTTCTTT.

V gene TRBV4-3 combines with J gene TRBJ1-1, with D unresolved. Germline V gene lookup returns CDR1 LGHNA and CDR2 YSLEER. V lost 4 bases, J lost 3 bases, and 9 bases lay in between. This CDR3 is built from 13 residues. CDR3 in DNA: TGCGCCAGCAGCCCCACTACGGACACTGAAGCTTTCTTT. It codes for CASSPTTDTEAFF.